This TCR beta chain emerged from a study of blood T cell repertoires in COVID-19. Study overall: Material from acute and convalescent COVID-19 was sourced from the United States, Italy and Spain. The analysed material was cDNA or gDNA that came from T cells, B-cell-depleted T cells, or PBMCs.

Under the authors' procedure: Amplification from reference gene primers served as the basis for estimated nucleated cell counts. Produced via immunoSEQ multiplex PCR; TCRdb's table is partial and in-frame only. V and J calls plus clone size are reproduced from that table; the DNA served to infer D and trimming. The table shows tens of thousands of clones, with roughly 87% occurring only once. This CDR3 has 17 residues. Losses at the gene ends were 4 bases for V and 5 bases for J; bases not matched to a gene: 16. Germline values: CDR1 SGHNT, CDR2 YENEEA. This clone showed up just once. The V gene is TRBV11-3, the J gene TRBJ2-5; TRBD2 matches 7 bases. The sequenced sample consisted of peripheral blood. The origin of this receptor is a human donor with active COVID-19. The donor label of this sample is uncertain. In DNA form, the CDR3 reads TGTGCCAGCAGCTCCGGGCGTGCTAGCGGTGGAGGGGAGACCCAGTACTTC. The encoded protein is CASSSGRASGGGETQYF.